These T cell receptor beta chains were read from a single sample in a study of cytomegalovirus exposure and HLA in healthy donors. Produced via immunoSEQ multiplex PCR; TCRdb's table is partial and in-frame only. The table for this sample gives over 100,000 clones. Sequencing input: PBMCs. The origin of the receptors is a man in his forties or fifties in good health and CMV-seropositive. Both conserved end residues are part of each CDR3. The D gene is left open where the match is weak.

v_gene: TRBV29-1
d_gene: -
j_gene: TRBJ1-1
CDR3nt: TGCAGCGTAGATGACAGCCCGTACACTGAAGCTTTCTTT
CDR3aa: CSVDDSPYTEAFF

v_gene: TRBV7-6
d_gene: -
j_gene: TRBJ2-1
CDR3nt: TGTGCCAGCAGCTTAGGGCGGGAATGGGTCAATGAGCAGTTCTTC
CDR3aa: CASSLGREWVNEQFF

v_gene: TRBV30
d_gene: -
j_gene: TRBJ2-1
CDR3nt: TGTGCCTGGAGTGTTGTAGGGGCGGGGAATGAGCAGTTCTTC
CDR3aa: CAWSVVGAGNEQFF

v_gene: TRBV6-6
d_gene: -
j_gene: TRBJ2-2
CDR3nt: TGTGCCAGCAGTTACTTTGCAGGGGTCACCGGGGAGCTGTTTTTT
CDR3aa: CASSYFAGVTGELFF

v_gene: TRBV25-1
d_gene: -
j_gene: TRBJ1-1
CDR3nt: TGTGCCAGCAGTGAATATGCGTATGACAGGAGGAACACTGAAGCTTTCTTT
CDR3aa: CASSEYAYDRRNTEAFF

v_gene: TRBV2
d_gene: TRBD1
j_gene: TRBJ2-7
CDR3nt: TGTGCCAGCAGTACCCCGGGACAGGGGGATTACGAGCAGTACTTC
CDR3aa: CASSTPGQGDYEQYF

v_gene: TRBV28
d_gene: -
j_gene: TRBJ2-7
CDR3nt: TGTGCCAGCAGCCCAACGGCCCGACACCGATGGTACTTC
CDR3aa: CASSPTARHRWYF

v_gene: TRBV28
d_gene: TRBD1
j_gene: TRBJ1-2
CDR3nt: TGTGCCAGCAGTTTATTAGGGGGCTTTGGCTACACCTTC
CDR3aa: CASSLLGGFGYTF

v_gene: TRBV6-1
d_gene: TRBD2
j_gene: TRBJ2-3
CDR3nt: TGTGCCAGCAGTGCTGGGACTAGCGGGAGAACGCAGTATTTT
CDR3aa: CASSAGTSGRTQYF

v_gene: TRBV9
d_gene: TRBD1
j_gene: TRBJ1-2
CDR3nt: TGTGCCAGCAGCTCGGGGGACAGGGTAGCTAACTATGGCTACACCTTC
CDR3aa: CASSSGDRVANYGYTF

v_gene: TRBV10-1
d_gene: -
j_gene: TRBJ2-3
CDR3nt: TGCGCCAGCAAGTCGGGAGAAGCGACAGATACGCAGTATTTT
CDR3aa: CASKSGEATDTQYF

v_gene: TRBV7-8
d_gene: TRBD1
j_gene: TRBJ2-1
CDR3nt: TGTGCCAGCAGCTTAGACCGGGACAGGGCCGAGCAGTTCTTC
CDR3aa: CASSLDRDRAEQFF

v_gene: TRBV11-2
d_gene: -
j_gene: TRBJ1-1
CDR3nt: TGTGCCAGCAGCTTAGCGTCGACAGTCCTTATGAACACTGAAGCTTTCTTT
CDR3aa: CASSLASTVLMNTEAFF

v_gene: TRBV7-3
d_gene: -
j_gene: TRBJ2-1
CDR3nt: TGTGCCAGCAGCCCTGGATCGGGTGAGCAGTTCTTC
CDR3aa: CASSPGSGEQFF

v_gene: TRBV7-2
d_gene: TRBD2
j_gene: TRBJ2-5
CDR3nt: TGTGCCAGCAGCTTAGAAGGAGCGGGAGGGCCATCAAAGACCCAGTACTTC
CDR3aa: CASSLEGAGGPSKTQYF

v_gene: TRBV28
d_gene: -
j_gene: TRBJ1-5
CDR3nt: TGTGCCAGCAGCAGGACAGATCAGCCCCAGCATTTT
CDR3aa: CASSRTDQPQHF

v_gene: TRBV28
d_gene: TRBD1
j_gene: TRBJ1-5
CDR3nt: TGTGCCAGCAGTCCCCGGGGGACAGGCAATCAGCCCCAGCATTTT
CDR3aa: CASSPRGTGNQPQHF

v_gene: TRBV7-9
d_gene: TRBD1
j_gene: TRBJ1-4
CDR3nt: TGTGCCAGCAGCCCCCAGGGGGTCAGTGAAAAACTGTTTTTT
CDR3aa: CASSPQGVSEKLFF

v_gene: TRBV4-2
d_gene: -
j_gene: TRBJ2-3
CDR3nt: TGTGCCAGCAGCCAAGATAGTAGTACGCAGTATTTT
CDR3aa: CASSQDSSTQYF

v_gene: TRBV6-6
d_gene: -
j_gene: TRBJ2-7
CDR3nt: TGTGCCAGCAGTTACTCGTCCAGGGGGGACTACGAGCAGTACTTC
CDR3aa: CASSYSSRGDYEQYF

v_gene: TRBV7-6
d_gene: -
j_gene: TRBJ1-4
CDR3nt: TGTGCCAGCAGCTTACGCACAGGCCCTAATGAAAAACTGTTTTTT
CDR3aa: CASSLRTGPNEKLFF

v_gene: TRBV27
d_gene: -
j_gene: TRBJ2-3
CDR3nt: TGTGCCAGCAGTCTAGGGCTAGCGTTAGATACGCAGTATTTT
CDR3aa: CASSLGLALDTQYF